Each of the 17 T cell receptor beta chains below was sequenced from the same sample in a study of cytomegalovirus exposure and HLA in healthy donors. The PCR contained 60 Vbeta and 13 Jbeta primers. Sequencing was performed with immunoSEQ multiplex PCR; in TCRdb, only in-frame clones are kept and a portion is missing. The table includes around 130,000 clones, roughly 9% detected once. The sequencing input was PBMCs. The receptor set was obtained from a woman in her thirties or forties in good health and CMV-seropositive.

This clone came up a few times. Distinct nucleotide sequences in the sample also encode this CDR3. The chain uses TRBV6-1 and TRBJ2-3; D might be TRBD2 (5 bases). Looked up from germline, CDR1 is MNHNS and CDR2 is SASEGT. V lost 0 bases and J lost 1, with 5 bases in between. The CDR3 contains 14 residues. CDR3 in DNA: TGTGCCAGCAGTGAAGCGGGAGGCACAGATACGCAGTATTTT. This gives the protein CASSEAGGTDTQYF.

J is TRBJ2-7 and V is TRBV30; D unclear. Germline lookup yields CDR1 GTSNPN and CDR2 SVGIG (reference sequence). The CDR3 runs to 13 residues. The ends were cut back, 0 bases at V and 4 bases at J, with 10 bases in the middle. As DNA, the CDR3 is TGTGCCTGGAGTGTAAACTTCCGTTACGAGCAGTACTTC. Protein sequence: CAWSVNFRYEQYF.

This clone was seen a handful of times. The chain has TRBV9 and TRBJ1-4; D not certain. In germline, CDR1 is SGDLS, CDR2 YYNGEE. Trimming cost V 2 bases and J 7 bases, with 9 bases left between them. CDR3 length equals 13 residues. Here the CDR3 DNA reads TGTGCCAGCAGCGTGGACTGGGGTGAAAAACTGTTTTTT. Its protein is CASSVDWGEKLFF.

The chain joins TRBV5-1 to TRBJ2-1, with a tentative D call TRBD2 (6 bases). This CDR3 spans 13 amino acids. Germline loops: CDR1 SGHRS, CDR2 YFSETQ. Trimming shortened V by 5 bases and J by 5 bases, and 11 bases separated the two germline ends. CDR3 nucleotide sequence: TGCGCCAGCAGTTGGAGGGAGGACAATGAGCAGTTCTTC. This gives the protein CASSWREDNEQFF.

This chain links TRBV11-2 with TRBJ1-1, with a tentative D call TRBD1 (6 bases). The CDR3 length is 15 residues. Germline V gives CDR1 SGHAT, CDR2 FQNNGV. Deletions cut 5 bases from V and 7 bases from J, with 20 bases between. This CDR3 is CASSPHPTGGNEAFF. The CDR3 nucleotides are TGTGCCAGCAGCCCGCATCCGACAGGAGGAAATGAAGCTTTCTTT.

This chain joins TRBV30 and TRBJ2-3, with D possibly TRBD2 on 5 matching bases. Trimming stripped 2 bases from V and 0 bases from J, with 18 bases between. The germline CDR1 and CDR2 sequences are GTSNPN and SVGIG (reference sequence). This CDR3 spans 17 amino acids. CDR3 DNA: TGTGCCTGGAGTCTTTGGACTGCCGCAACTAGCACAGATACGCAGTATTTT. Encoded protein: CAWSLWTAATSTDTQYF.

The chain combines TRBV30 with TRBJ2-3, with D unresolved. The CDR3 contains 15 residues. CDR1 and CDR2 from the germline V gene are GTSNPN and SVGIG (reference sequence). With 2 bases removed from V and 3 bases from J, the gap between germline ends came to 15 bases. For the CDR3, the DNA is TGTGCCTGGAGTATGACGAACAGTAGGACAGATACGCAGTATTTT. This gives the protein CAWSMTNSRTDTQYF.

In its sample, this clone was seen a few times. The V and J genes are TRBV9 and TRBJ2-1; D perhaps matches TRBD1 (6 bases). V was pared by 3 bases and J by 6 bases, with 16 bases between. This CDR3 spans 15 amino acids. CDR1 is SGDLS, CDR2 YYNGEE, per germline. CDR3 amino acids: CASSARDTRPNEQFF. The CDR3 region has the DNA TGTGCCAGCAGCGCCCGGGACACACGACCCAATGAGCAGTTCTTC.

Only a few counts were recorded for this clone. The chain combines TRBV5-4 with TRBJ2-3, with 8 bases lining up with TRBD2. The V and J ends lost 5 bases and 0 bases, in that order; junction bases with no gene match: 5. Germline V gene lookup returns CDR1 SGHNT and CDR2 YYREEE (reference sequence). There are 15 residues in the CDR3. CDR3 residues: CASSSGGTSTDTQYF. Written as DNA, the CDR3 is TGTGCCAGCAGTTCGGGGGGGACTAGCACAGATACGCAGTATTTT.

This clone was picked up a small number of times. V gene TRBV9 combines with J gene TRBJ2-7; perhaps TRBD2 as D (6 bases). CDR3 length: 15 amino acids. The V end lost 3 bases, the J end lost 4 bases, and 17 bases lay between the germline ends. Germline V CDR1 and CDR2: SGDLS, YYNGEE. The CDR3, as DNA: TGTGCCAGCAGCGCCGCTTCGGGACTCCTTTACGAGCAGTACTTC. Amino acid sequence: CASSAASGLLYEQYF. The entire variable domain, with the rest obtained from reference TRBV9 and TRBJ2-7, is as follows: DSGVTQTPKHLITATGQRVTLRCSPRSGDLSVYWYQQSLDQGLQFLIQYYNGEERAKGNILERFSAQQFPDLHSELNLSSLELGDSALYFCASSAASGLLYEQYFGPGTRLTVT.

This clone occurred a few times. The V and J genes are TRBV7-9 and TRBJ2-7; D unresolved. CDR1 is SEHNR, CDR2 FQNEAQ, per germline (reference sequence). The ends were cut back, 4 bases at V and 6 bases at J, with 10 bases in the middle. This CDR3 is 12 amino acids long. The CDR3 protein is CASSSPVGEQYF. The CDR3 bases are TGTGCCAGCAGCTCACCAGTTGGCGAGCAGTACTTC. The entire variable domain, with the rest obtained from reference TRBV7-9 and TRBJ2-7, is as follows: DTGVSQNPRHKITKRGQNVTFRCDPISEHNRLYWYRQTLGQGPEFLTYFQNEAQLEKSRLLSDRFSAERPKGSFSTLEIQRTEQGDSAMYLCASSSPVGEQYFGPGTRLTVT.

V and J are TRBV18 and TRBJ1-1; D is unclear. Germline assignment: CDR1 KGHSH and CDR2 LQKENI. The CDR3 spans 15 residues. The V end lost 2 bases, the J end lost 3 bases, and 13 bases lay between the germline ends. As DNA, the CDR3 is TGTGCCAGCTCACCAACAGCTAAGGGAGACACTGAAGCTTTCTTT. Encoded protein: CASSPTAKGDTEAFF.

A few counts support this clone. At the DNA level, this CDR3 is encoded by other sequences in the same sample as well. The chain employs TRBV9 and TRBJ1-1; TRBD1 matches at 8 bases. With V trimmed by 3 bases and J by 2 bases, 3 bases remained unmatched. This CDR3 has 14 amino acids. CDR1 SGDLS and CDR2 YYNGEE come from the germline V gene. Here the CDR3 reads CASSAGQGNTEAFF. As DNA, the CDR3 is TGTGCCAGCAGCGCTGGACAGGGTAACACTGAAGCTTTCTTT.

This clone turned up a few times. The rearrangement joins TRBV5-6 to TRBJ2-7; 11 bases are a match to TRBD2. With 0 bases clipped from V and 0 bases from J, the junction kept 2 bases outside the gene matches. The germline V gene has CDR1 SGHDT and CDR2 YYEEEE. The CDR3 extends over 16 amino acids. DNA of the CDR3: TGTGCCAGCAGCTTGGACGGGACTAGCGGCTCCTACGAGCAGTACTTC. This sequence encodes CASSLDGTSGSYEQYF.

This clone turned up a few times. V gene TRBV7-2 combines with J gene TRBJ1-6; D perhaps matches TRBD1 (6 bases). V gave up 1 base and J gave up 6 bases, with 13 bases separating them. Germline V gene data show CDR1 as SGHTA and CDR2 as FQGNSA. This CDR3 region has 16 residues. CDR3 residues: CASSLGWGTLNSPLHF. As DNA, the CDR3 is TGTGCCAGCAGCTTAGGTTGGGGGACACTTAATTCACCCCTCCACTTT.

The chain has TRBV14 and TRBJ1-3; D is unclear. The germline V gene encodes CDR1 SGHDN and CDR2 FVKESK. The V and J ends lost 4 bases and 3 bases respectively, with 10 bases between them. This CDR3 has 14 residues. This CDR3 reads CASSRPDFGNTIYF. CDR3 coding DNA: TGTGCCAGCAGCCGACCGGACTTTGGAAACACCATATATTTT. Full variable domain (missing parts from reference TRBV14 and TRBJ1-3): EAGVTQFPSHSVIEKGQTVTLRCDPISGHDNLYWYRRVMGKEIKFLLHFVKESKQDESGMPNNRFLAERTGGTYSTLKVQPAELEDSGVYFCASSRPDFGNTIYFGEGSWLTVV.

This clone has only a few counts. CDR3 coding DNA: TGTGCCAGCAGGGGGCTCCTGACCGGGGAGCTGTTTTTT. Its protein is CASRGLLTGELFF. J is TRBJ2-2 and V is TRBV27, with a possible D match to TRBD1 (5 bases). The CDR3 has 13 amino acids. Per germline, CDR1 MNHEY and CDR2 SMNVEV (reference sequence). Trimming removed 6 bases from V and 5 bases from J, with 10 bases in between.